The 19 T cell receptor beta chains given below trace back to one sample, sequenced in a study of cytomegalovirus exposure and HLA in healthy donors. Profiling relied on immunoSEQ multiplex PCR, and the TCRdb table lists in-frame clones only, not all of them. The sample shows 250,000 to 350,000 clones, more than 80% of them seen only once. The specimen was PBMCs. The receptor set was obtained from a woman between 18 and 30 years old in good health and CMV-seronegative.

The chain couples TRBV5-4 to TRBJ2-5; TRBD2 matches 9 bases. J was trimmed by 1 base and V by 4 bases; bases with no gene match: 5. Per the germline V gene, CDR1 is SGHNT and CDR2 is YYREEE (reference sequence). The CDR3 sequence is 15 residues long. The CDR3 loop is CASSGTLAGQETQYF. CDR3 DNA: TGTGCCAGCAGCGGTACACTAGCGGGCCAAGAGACCCAGTACTTC.

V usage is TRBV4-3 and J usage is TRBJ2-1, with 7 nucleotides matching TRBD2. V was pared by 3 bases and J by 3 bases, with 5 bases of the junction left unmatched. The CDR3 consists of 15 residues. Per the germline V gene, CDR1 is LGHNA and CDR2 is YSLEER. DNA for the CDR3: TGCGCCAGCAGCCAGGGACTACCACTCTACAATGAGCAGTTCTTC. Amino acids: CASSQGLPLYNEQFF.

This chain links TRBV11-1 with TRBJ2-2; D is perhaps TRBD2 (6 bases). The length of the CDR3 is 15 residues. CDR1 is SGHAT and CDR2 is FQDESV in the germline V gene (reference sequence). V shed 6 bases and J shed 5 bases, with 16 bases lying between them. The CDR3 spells CASRSRDFSTGELFF. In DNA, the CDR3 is TGTGCCAGCAGATCCCGGGACTTCTCTACCGGGGAGCTGTTTTTT.

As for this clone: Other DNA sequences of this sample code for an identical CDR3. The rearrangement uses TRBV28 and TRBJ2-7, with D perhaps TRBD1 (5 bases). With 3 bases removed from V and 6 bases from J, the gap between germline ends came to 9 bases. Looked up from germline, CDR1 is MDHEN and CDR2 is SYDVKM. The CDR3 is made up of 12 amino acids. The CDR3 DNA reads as TGTGCCAGCAGTTTGGGGCAGGGCGAGCAGTACTTC. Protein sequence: CASSLGQGEQYF.

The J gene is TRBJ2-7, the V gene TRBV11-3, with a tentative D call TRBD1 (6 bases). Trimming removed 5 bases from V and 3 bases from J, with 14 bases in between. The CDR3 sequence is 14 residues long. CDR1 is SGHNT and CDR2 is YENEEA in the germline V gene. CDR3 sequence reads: CASSETGNYYEQYF. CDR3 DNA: TGTGCCAGCAGCGAAACAGGGAATTACTACGAGCAGTACTTC.

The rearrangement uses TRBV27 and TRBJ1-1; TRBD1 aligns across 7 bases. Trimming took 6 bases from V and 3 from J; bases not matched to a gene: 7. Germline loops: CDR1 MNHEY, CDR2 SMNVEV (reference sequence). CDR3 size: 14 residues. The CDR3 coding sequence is TGTGCCAGCAGCCGAACAGGGGAATACACTGAAGCTTTCTTT. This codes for CASSRTGEYTEAFF.

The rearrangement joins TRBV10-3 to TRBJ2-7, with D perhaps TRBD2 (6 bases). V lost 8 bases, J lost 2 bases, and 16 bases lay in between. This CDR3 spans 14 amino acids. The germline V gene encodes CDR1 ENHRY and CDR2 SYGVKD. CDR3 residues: CAIGGGQTTYEQYF. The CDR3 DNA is TGTGCCATCGGCGGAGGGCAGACTACCTACGAGCAGTACTTC.

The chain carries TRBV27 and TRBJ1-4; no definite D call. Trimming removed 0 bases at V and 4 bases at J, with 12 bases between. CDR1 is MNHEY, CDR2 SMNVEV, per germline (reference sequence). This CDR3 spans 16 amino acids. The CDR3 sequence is CASSLSLQEGNEKLFF. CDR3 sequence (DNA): TGTGCCAGCAGTTTATCGCTCCAAGAGGGTAATGAAAAACTGTTTTTT.

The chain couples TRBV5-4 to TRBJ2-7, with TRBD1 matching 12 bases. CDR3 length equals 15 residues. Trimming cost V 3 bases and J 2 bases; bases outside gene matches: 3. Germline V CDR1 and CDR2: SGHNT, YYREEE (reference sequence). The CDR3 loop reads CASSSGDRGPYEQYF. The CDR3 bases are TGTGCCAGCAGCTCGGGGGACAGGGGGCCCTACGAGCAGTACTTC.

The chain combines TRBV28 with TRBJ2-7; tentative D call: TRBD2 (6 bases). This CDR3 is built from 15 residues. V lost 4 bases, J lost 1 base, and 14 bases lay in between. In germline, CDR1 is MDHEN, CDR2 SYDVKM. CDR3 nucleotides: TGTGCCAGCAGTTCATATAGGCGGGGATCCTACGAGCAGTACTTC. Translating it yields CASSSYRRGSYEQYF.

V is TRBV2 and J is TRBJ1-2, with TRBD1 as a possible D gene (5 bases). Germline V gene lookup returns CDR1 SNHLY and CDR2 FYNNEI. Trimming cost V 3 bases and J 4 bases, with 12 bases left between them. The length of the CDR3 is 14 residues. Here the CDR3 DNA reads TGTGCCAGCAGTGACCAAGGGGTTCCCTATGGCTACACCTTC. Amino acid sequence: CASSDQGVPYGYTF.

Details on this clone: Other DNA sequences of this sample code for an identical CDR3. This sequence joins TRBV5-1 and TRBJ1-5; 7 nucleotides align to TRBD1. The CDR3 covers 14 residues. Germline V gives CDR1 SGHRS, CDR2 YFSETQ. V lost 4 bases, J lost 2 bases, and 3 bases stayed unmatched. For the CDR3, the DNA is TGCGCCAGCAGCCCAGGGACAGGCAATCAGCCCCAGCATTTT. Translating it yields CASSPGTGNQPQHF.

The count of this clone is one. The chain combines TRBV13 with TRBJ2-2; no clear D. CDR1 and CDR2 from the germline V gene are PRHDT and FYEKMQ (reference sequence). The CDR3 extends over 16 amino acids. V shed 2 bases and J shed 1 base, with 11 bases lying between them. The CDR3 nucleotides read TGTGCCAGCAGCTTATTCCCGACGGGGAACACCGGGGAGCTGTTTTTT. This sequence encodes CASSLFPTGNTGELFF.

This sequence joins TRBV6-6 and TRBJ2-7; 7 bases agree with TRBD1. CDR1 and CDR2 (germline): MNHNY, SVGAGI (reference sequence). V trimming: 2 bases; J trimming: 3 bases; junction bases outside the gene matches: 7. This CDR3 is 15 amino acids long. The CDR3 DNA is TGTGCCAGCAGTTACCAGGGACAGCCAGTCTACGAGCAGTACTTC. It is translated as CASSYQGQPVYEQYF.

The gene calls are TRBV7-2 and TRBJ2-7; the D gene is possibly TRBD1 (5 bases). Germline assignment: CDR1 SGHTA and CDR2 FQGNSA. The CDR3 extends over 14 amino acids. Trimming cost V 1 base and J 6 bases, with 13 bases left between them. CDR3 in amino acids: CASSLGQGIGEQYF. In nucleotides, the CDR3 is TGTGCCAGCAGCTTAGGTCAGGGTATAGGCGAGCAGTACTTC. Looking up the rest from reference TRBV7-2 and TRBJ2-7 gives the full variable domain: GAGVSQSPSNKVTEKGKDVELRCDPISGHTALYWYRQSLGQGLEFLIYFQGNSAPDKSGLPSDRFSAERTGGSVSTLTIQRTQQEDSAVYLCASSLGQGIGEQYFGPGTRLTVT.

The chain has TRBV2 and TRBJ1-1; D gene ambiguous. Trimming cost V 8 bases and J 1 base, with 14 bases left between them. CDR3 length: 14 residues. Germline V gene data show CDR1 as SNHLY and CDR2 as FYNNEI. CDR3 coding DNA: TGTGCCAGCTCCTTTTCGGAGCGGAACACTGAAGCTTTCTTT. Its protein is CASSFSERNTEAFF.

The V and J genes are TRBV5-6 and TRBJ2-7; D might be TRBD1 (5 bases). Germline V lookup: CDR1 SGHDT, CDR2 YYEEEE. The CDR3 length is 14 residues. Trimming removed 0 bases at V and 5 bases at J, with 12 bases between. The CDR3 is CASSLGRAVNEQYF. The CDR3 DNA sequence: TGTGCCAGCAGCTTGGGCAGGGCGGTCAACGAGCAGTACTTC. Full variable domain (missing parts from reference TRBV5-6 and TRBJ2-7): DAGVTQSPTHLIKTRGQQVTLRCSPKSGHDTVSWYQQALGQGPQFIFQYYEEEERQRGNFPDRFSGHQFPNYSSELNVNALLLGDSALYLCASSLGRAVNEQYFGPGTRLTVT.

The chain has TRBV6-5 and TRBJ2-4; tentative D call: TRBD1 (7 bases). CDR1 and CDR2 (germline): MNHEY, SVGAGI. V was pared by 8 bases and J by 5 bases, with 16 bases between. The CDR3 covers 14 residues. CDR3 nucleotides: TGTGCCAGCGCGGGAAGGGGGCCCCAAAACATTCAGTACTTC. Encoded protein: CASAGRGPQNIQYF.

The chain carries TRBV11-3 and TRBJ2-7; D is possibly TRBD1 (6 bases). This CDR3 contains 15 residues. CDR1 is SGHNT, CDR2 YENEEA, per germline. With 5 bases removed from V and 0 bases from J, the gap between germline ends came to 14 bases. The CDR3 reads CASSPSGQTSYEQYF. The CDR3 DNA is TGTGCCAGCAGCCCCTCCGGACAGACCTCCTACGAGCAGTACTTC.